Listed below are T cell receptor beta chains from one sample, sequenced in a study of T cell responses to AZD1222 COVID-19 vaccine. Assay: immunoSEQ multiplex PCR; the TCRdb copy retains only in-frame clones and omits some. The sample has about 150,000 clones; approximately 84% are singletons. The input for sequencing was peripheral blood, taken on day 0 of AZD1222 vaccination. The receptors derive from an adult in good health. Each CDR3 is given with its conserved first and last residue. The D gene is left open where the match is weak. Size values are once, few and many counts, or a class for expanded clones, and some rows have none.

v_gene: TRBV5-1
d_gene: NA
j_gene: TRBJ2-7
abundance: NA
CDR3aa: CASSLTGNPSDEQYF
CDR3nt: TGCGCCAGCAGCTTGACCGGGAACCCGAGCGACGAGCAGTACTTC

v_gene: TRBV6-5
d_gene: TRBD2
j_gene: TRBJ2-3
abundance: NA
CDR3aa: CASSYRRGRTDTQYF
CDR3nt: TGTGCCAGCAGTTACAGGCGGGGGAGAACAGATACGCAGTATTTT

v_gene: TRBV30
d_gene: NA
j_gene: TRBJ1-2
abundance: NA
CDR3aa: CAWSVNTGSRYGYTF
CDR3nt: TGTGCCTGGAGTGTAAACACAGGTAGTCGGTATGGCTACACCTTC

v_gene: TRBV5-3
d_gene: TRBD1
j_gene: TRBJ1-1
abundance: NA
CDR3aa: CARSRAGTGREAFF
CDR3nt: TGTGCCAGAAGCCGCGCCGGGACAGGGCGCGAAGCTTTCTTT

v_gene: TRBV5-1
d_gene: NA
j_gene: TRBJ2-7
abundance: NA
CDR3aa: CASSLTGSSYEQYF
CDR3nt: TGCGCCAGCAGCTTAACAGGTAGCTCCTACGAGCAGTACTTC

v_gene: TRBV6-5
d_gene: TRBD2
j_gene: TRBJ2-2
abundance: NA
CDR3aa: CASSSLGGDTGELFF
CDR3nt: TGTGCCAGCAGTTCTTTGGGAGGGGACACCGGGGAGCTGTTTTTT

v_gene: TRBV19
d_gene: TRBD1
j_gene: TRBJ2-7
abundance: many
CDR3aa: CATVGDRGWEQYF
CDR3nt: TGTGCCACCGTCGGGGACAGGGGTTGGGAGCAGTACTTC

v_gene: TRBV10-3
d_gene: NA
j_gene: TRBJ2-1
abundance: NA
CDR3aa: CAIGNNEQFF
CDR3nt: TGTGCCATCGGAAACAATGAGCAGTTCTTC

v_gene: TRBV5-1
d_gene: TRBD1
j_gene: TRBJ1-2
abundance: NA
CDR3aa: CASSIGGTGAVNGYTF
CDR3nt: TGCGCCAGCTCGATAGGAGGAACAGGGGCCGTAAATGGCTACACCTTC

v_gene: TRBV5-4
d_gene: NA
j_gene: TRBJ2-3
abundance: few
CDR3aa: CASSLTAGMTDTQYF
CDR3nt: TGTGCCAGCAGCTTGACGGCGGGGATGACAGATACGCAGTATTTT

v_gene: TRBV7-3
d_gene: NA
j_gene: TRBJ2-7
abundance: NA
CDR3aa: CASSYLAGNYEQYF
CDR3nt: TGTGCCAGCAGTTACTTGGCGGGGAACTACGAGCAGTACTTC

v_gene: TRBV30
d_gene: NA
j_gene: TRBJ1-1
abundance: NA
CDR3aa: CAWSGSGKGYFGMNTEAFF
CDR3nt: TGTGCCTGGAGTGGATCAGGGAAGGGTTATTTTGGTATGAACACTGAAGCTTTCTTT

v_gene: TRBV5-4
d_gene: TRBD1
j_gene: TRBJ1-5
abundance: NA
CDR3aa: CASSSGTGGLNNQPQHF
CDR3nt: TGTGCCAGCAGCTCCGGGACAGGGGGCTTGAACAATCAGCCCCAGCATTTT

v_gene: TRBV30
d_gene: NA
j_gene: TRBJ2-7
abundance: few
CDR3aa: CAWSPNAGEQYF
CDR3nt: TGTGCCTGGAGTCCTAACGCAGGCGAGCAGTACTTC

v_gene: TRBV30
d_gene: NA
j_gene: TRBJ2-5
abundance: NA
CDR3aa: CASTAGSETQYF
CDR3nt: TGTGCCTCAACGGCGGGTTCAGAGACCCAGTACTTC

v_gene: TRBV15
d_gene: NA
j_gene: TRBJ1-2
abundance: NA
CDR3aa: CATSRDGDVAYYGYTF
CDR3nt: TGTGCCACCAGCAGAGATGGGGACGTAGCCTACTATGGCTACACCTTC

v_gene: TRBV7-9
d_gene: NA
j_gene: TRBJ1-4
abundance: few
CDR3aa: CASSLTLNEKLFF
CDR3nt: TGTGCCAGCAGCTTGACATTGAATGAAAAACTGTTTTTT

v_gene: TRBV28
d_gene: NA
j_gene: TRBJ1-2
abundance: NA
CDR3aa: CASSRYGLYGYTF
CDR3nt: TGTGCCAGCAGCCGTTACGGCCTCTATGGCTACACCTTC

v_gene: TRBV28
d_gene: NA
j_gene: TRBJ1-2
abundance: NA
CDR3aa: CASSPGTTYGYTF
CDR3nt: TGTGCCAGCAGCCCTGGGACTACCTATGGCTACACCTTC

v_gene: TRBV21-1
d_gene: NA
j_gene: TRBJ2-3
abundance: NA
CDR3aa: CASVSQTRGGAYHSADTQYF
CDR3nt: TGTGCCAGCGTTTCCCAGACAAGGGGGGGGGCCTATCACAGCGCAGATACGCAGTATTTT

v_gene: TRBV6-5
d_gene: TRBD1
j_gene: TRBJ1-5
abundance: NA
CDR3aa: CASRTGGEGQPQHF
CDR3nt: TGTGCCAGCAGGACAGGGGGTGAAGGTCAGCCCCAGCATTTT

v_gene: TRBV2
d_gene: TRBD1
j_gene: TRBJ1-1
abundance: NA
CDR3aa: CASSSGQGYTEAFF
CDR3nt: TGTGCCAGCAGTTCGGGACAGGGGTACACTGAAGCTTTCTTT

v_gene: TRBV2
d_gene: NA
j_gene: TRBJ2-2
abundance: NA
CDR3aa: CASRRSTGYGGELFF
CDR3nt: TGTGCCAGCAGACGTTCAACAGGGTATGGCGGGGAGCTGTTTTTT

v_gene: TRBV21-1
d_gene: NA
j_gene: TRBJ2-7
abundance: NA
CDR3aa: CASSKGGWDRSSYEQYF
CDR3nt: TGTGCCAGCAGCAAGGGGGGCTGGGACAGGAGCTCCTACGAGCAGTACTTC

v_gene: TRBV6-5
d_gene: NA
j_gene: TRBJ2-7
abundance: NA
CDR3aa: CASSYSTGAMSYEQYF
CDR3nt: TGTGCCAGCAGTTACTCGACGGGGGCCATGTCCTACGAGCAGTACTTC

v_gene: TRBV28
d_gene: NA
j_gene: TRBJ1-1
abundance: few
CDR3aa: CASSLSLEAFF
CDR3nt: TGTGCCAGCAGTTTAAGCCTTGAAGCTTTCTTT

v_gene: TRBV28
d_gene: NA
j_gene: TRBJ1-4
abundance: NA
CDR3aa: CASSLRGATNEKLFF
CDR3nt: TGTGCCAGCAGTTTAAGGGGGGCAACTAATGAAAAACTGTTTTTT

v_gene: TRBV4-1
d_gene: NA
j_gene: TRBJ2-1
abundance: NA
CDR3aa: CASSQIQGNYNEQFF
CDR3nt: TGCGCCAGCAGCCAAATTCAGGGGAATTACAATGAGCAGTTCTTC

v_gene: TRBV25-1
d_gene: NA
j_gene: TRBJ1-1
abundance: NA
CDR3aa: CASTGNTEAFF
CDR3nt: TGTGCCAGCACAGGTAACACTGAAGCTTTCTTT

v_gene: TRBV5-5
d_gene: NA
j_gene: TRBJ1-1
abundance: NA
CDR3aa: CASSRQVINTEAFF
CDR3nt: TGTGCCAGCAGCCGACAGGTGATAAACACTGAAGCTTTCTTT

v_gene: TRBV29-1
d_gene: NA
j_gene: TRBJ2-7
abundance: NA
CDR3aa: CSVEEGGRYF
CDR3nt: TGCAGCGTTGAAGAGGGGGGTAGGTACTTC

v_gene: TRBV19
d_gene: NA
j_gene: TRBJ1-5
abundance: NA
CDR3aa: CASVQGHQPQHF
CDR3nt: TGTGCCAGTGTCCAGGGGCATCAGCCCCAGCATTTT

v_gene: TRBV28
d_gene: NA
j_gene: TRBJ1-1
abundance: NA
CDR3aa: CASSRAGTAGNTEAFF
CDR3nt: TGTGCCAGCAGTCGTGCCGGGACCGCAGGAAACACTGAAGCTTTCTTT

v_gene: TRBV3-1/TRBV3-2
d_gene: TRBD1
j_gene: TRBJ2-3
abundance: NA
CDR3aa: CASSFYGQGLTDTQYF
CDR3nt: TGTGCCAGCAGCTTTTACGGACAGGGACTCACAGATACGCAGTATTTT

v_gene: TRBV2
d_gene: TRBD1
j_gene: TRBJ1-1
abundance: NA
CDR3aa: CASRLQGAAEAFF
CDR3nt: TGTGCCAGCAGATTACAGGGGGCGGCGGAAGCTTTCTTT

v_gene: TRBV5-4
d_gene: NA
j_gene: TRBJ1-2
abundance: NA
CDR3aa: CASSLAGVDNGYTF
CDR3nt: TGTGCCAGCAGCTTGGCCGGGGTGGATAATGGCTACACCTTC

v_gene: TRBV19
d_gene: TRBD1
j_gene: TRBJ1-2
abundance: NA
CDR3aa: CASSMTGADGYTF
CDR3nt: TGTGCCAGTAGTATGACAGGGGCCGATGGCTACACCTTC

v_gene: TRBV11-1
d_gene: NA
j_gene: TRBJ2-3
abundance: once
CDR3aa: CASSLVGADTQYF
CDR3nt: TGTGCCAGCAGCTTAGTTGGGGCAGATACGCAGTATTTT

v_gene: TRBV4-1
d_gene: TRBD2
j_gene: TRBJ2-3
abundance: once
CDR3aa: CASSQDSPASGGRNTQYF
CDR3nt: TGCGCCAGCAGCCAAGATTCCCCGGCCAGCGGGGGGAGGAATACGCAGTATTTT

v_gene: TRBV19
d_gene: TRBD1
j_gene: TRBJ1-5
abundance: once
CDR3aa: CASSSGQPNQPQHF
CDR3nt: TGTGCCAGTAGTTCGGGACAGCCGAATCAGCCCCAGCATTTT

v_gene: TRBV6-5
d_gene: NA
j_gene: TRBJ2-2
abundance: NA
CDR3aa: CASKDTGELFF
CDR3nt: TGTGCCAGCAAGGACACCGGGGAGCTGTTTTTT

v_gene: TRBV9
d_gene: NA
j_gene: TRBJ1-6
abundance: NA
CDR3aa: CASSVDGGDSPLHF
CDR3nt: TGTGCCAGCAGCGTAGACGGGGGAGATTCACCCCTCCACTTT

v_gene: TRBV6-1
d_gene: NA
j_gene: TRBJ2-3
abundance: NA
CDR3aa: CASSEYQGSTDTQYF
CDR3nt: TGTGCCAGCAGTGAGTATCAGGGGAGCACAGATACGCAGTATTTT

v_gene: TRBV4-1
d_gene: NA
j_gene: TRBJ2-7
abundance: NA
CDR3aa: CASSQDRSGHNFYEQYF
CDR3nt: TGCGCCAGCAGCCAAGATCGTTCAGGACACAACTTCTACGAGCAGTACTTC

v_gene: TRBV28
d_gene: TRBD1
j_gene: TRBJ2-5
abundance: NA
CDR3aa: CASRRRTGTGPGETQYF
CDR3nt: TGTGCCAGCAGACGAAGAACCGGGACAGGGCCTGGCGAGACCCAGTACTTC

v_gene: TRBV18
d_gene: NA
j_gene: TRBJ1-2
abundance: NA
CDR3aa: CASSPRGSDGYTF
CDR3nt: TGTGCCAGCTCACCAAGGGGATCGGATGGCTACACCTTC

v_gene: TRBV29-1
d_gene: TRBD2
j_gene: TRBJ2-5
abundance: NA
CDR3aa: CSVEAERDYQETQYF
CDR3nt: TGCAGCGTTGAGGCGGAGCGGGACTACCAAGAGACCCAGTACTTC

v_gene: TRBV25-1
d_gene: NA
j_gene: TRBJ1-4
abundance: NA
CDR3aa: CASSELRGGGEKLFF
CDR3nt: TGTGCCAGCAGTGAGTTGAGGGGTGGAGGAGAAAAACTGTTTTTT

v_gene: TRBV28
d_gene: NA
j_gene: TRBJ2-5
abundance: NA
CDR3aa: CASSPTGWQETQYF
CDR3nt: TGTGCCAGCTCCCCCACAGGGTGGCAGGAGACCCAGTACTTC

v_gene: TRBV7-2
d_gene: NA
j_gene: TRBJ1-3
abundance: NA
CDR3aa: CASSLFLVSGNTIYF
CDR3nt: TGTGCCAGCAGCTTATTTCTCGTCTCCGGAAACACCATATATTTT

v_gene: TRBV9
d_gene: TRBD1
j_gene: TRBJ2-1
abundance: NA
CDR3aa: CASSPGQGAHNEQFF
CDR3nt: TGTGCCAGCAGCCCGGGACAGGGGGCCCACAATGAGCAGTTCTTC

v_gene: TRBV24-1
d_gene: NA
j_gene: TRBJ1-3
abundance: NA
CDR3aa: CATSEGGGNTIYF
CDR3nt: TGTGCCACCAGTGAGGGAGGTGGAAACACCATATATTTT

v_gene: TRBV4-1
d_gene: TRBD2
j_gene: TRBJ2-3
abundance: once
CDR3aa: CASSQYERGGPSTDTQYF
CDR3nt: TGCGCCAGCAGCCAATACGAGCGGGGGGGCCCTAGCACAGATACGCAGTATTTT

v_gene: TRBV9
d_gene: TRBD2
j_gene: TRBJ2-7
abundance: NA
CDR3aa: CASSVSSGGYEQYF
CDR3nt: TGTGCCAGCAGCGTCTCAAGCGGGGGCTACGAGCAGTACTTC

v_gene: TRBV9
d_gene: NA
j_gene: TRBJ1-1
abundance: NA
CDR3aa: CASMRGSGITEAFF
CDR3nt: TGTGCCAGCATGCGGGGAAGTGGTATCACTGAAGCTTTCTTT

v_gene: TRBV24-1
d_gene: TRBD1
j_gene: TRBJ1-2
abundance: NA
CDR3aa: CATSERDSSYGYTF
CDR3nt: TGTGCCACCAGTGAGAGGGACAGCTCCTATGGCTACACCTTC

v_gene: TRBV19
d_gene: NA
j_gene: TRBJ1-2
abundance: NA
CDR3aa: CASSFLLSDSTYYGYTF
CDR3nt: TGTGCCAGTAGTTTTCTACTTTCGGACAGTACGTACTATGGCTACACCTTC

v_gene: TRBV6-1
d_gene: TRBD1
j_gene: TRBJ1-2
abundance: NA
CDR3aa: CASSPTGEGYTF
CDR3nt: TGTGCCAGCAGTCCTACAGGGGAAGGCTACACCTTC

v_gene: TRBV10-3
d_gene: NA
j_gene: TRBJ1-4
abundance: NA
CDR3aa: CAISESGGPNEKLFF
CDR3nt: TGTGCCATCAGTGAGTCCGGGGGCCCTAATGAAAAACTGTTTTTT

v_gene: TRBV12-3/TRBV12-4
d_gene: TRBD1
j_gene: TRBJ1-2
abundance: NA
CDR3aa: CASSFIRGYGYTF
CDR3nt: TGTGCCAGCAGTTTTATCAGGGGGTATGGCTACACCTTC